The clone carrying this T cell receptor beta chain has just one count. The sample originates from a study of PD-1 blockade in classical Hodgkin lymphoma. CDR1 is SGHRS, CDR2 YFSETQ, per germline. Between the trimmed V and J ends, which lost 4 bases and 1 base, there was a span of 15 bases. This CDR3 is built from 16 residues. The sample's time point: newly diagnosed, previously untreated cHL patient sample. Measured with immunoSEQ multiplex PCR; TCRdb has only the in-frame clones, and not every one. The sample has some 27,000 clones, 90% to 95% seen once; the top ten hold roughly 3.8%. The sequence came from a human donor with classical Hodgkin lymphoma. The gene calls are TRBV5-1 and TRBJ1-3; D remains unclear. The sample was peripheral blood mononuclear cells (PBMCs). CDR3 residues: CASSPSVLRSGNTIYF. Here the CDR3 DNA reads TGCGCCAGCAGCCCCTCAGTCCTGAGGTCTGGAAACACCATATATTTT. Full variable domain (outside the CDR3, taken from reference TRBV5-1 and TRBJ1-3): KAGVTQTPRYLIKTRGQQVTLSCSPISGHRSVSWYQQTPGQGLQFLFEYFSETQRNKGNFPGRFSGRQFSNSRSEMNVSTLELGDSALYLCASSPSVLRSGNTIYFGEGSWLTVV.